These T cell receptor beta chains were read from a single sample in a study of cytomegalovirus exposure and HLA in healthy donors. This table comes from immunoSEQ multiplex PCR, and its TCRdb copy is limited to in-frame clones, with some not included. The sample yields approximately 110,000 clones, 73% seen once. What was sequenced was PBMCs. The receptors derive from a man aged 60 to 75 in good health and CMV-seropositive. CDR3s include the opening cysteine and the closing phenylalanine or tryptophan. The order of the fields is clone size, V gene, D gene, J gene, CDR3 protein, CDR3 DNA. The D gene is left open where the match is weak. A row's size may be missing; if present it is once, few, many or a size class.

clone size: .; V gene: TRBV9; D gene: .; J gene: TRBJ2-1; CDR3 protein: CASSVVDYSYNEQFF; CDR3 DNA: TGTGCCAGCAGCGTAGTGGACTACTCCTACAATGAGCAGTTCTTC
clone size: .; V gene: TRBV5-4; D gene: TRBD1; J gene: TRBJ1-4; CDR3 protein: CASSLGGRGHEKLFF; CDR3 DNA: TGTGCCAGCAGCCTAGGAGGCAGGGGGCATGAAAAACTGTTTTTT
clone size: .; V gene: TRBV19; D gene: TRBD1; J gene: TRBJ2-5; CDR3 protein: CARILGRQGSETQYF; CDR3 DNA: TGTGCCAGAATCTTGGGGCGACAGGGATCGGAGACCCAGTACTTC
clone size: .; V gene: TRBV6-1; D gene: TRBD1; J gene: TRBJ1-2; CDR3 protein: CASSGTGYGGYTF; CDR3 DNA: TGTGCCAGCAGCGGGACAGGGTACGGGGGCTACACCTTC
clone size: .; V gene: TRBV5-1; D gene: .; J gene: TRBJ1-1; CDR3 protein: CASQTDVDTEAFF; CDR3 DNA: TGCGCCAGCCAGACAGATGTTGACACTGAAGCTTTCTTT
clone size: .; V gene: TRBV5-1; D gene: .; J gene: TRBJ2-7; CDR3 protein: CASSSQDSSYEQYF; CDR3 DNA: TGCGCCAGCAGCTCACAGGATAGCTCCTACGAGCAGTACTTC
clone size: .; V gene: TRBV7-9; D gene: TRBD1; J gene: TRBJ1-2; CDR3 protein: CASSHPGQDLYGYTF; CDR3 DNA: TGTGCCAGCAGCCATCCGGGACAGGATCTCTATGGCTACACCTTC
clone size: few; V gene: TRBV19; D gene: .; J gene: TRBJ2-2; CDR3 protein: CASSLTGNTGELFF; CDR3 DNA: TGTGCCAGTAGTTTGACAGGGAACACCGGGGAGCTGTTTTTT
clone size: .; V gene: TRBV9; D gene: .; J gene: TRBJ1-1; CDR3 protein: CASSRDAAVAFF; CDR3 DNA: TGTGCCAGCAGTCGGGATGCGGCTGTTGCTTTCTTT
clone size: .; V gene: TRBV5-1; D gene: TRBD1; J gene: TRBJ2-2; CDR3 protein: CASSLNRGGELFF; CDR3 DNA: TGCGCCAGCAGCTTGAACAGGGGCGGGGAGCTGTTTTTT
clone size: .; V gene: TRBV5-1; D gene: .; J gene: TRBJ2-7; CDR3 protein: CASSLAQIQDEQYF; CDR3 DNA: TGCGCCAGCAGCTTGGCCCAAATACAGGACGAGCAGTACTTC
clone size: .; V gene: TRBV5-1; D gene: .; J gene: TRBJ2-7; CDR3 protein: CASSSLPGTSYEQYF; CDR3 DNA: TGCGCCAGCAGCTCCCTCCCAGGGACTTCCTACGAGCAGTACTTC
clone size: .; V gene: TRBV5-4; D gene: .; J gene: TRBJ2-3; CDR3 protein: CASSWGLSTDTQYF; CDR3 DNA: TGTGCCAGCAGCTGGGGACTGAGCACAGATACGCAGTATTTT
clone size: many; V gene: TRBV6-5; D gene: TRBD2; J gene: TRBJ2-7; CDR3 protein: CASSYDRPGLENEQYF; CDR3 DNA: TGTGCCAGCAGTTACGATCGGCCAGGACTAGAAAACGAGCAGTACTTC
clone size: .; V gene: TRBV5-4; D gene: .; J gene: TRBJ2-7; CDR3 protein: CASSRDNYEQYF; CDR3 DNA: TGTGCCAGCAGCCGGGACAACTACGAGCAGTACTTC
clone size: .; V gene: TRBV15; D gene: .; J gene: TRBJ1-6; CDR3 protein: CATSTQGNLNSPLHF; CDR3 DNA: TGTGCCACCAGCACCCAGGGGAACCTCAATTCACCCCTCCACTTT
clone size: .; V gene: TRBV27; D gene: .; J gene: TRBJ2-7; CDR3 protein: CASRDSAGSYEQYF; CDR3 DNA: TGTGCCAGCAGGGACAGTGCCGGCTCCTACGAGCAGTACTTC
clone size: .; V gene: TRBV5-1; D gene: TRBD1; J gene: TRBJ1-6; CDR3 protein: CASSQRTGGTMNSPLHF; CDR3 DNA: TGCGCCAGCAGTCAACGGACAGGGGGCACGATGAATTCACCCCTCCACTTT
clone size: .; V gene: TRBV6-1; D gene: TRBD2; J gene: TRBJ2-3; CDR3 protein: CASSVTSAGTDTQYF; CDR3 DNA: TGTGCCAGCAGTGTGACTAGCGCGGGGACAGATACGCAGTATTTT
clone size: .; V gene: TRBV19; D gene: TRBD1; J gene: TRBJ1-1; CDR3 protein: CASTKKGQGGQTEAFF; CDR3 DNA: TGTGCCAGTACCAAAAAGGGACAGGGAGGTCAGACTGAAGCTTTCTTT
clone size: .; V gene: TRBV7-9; D gene: TRBD2; J gene: TRBJ2-7; CDR3 protein: CASSPQRGGWDEQYF; CDR3 DNA: TGTGCCAGCAGCCCGCAGCGGGGGGGTTGGGACGAGCAGTACTTC
clone size: few; V gene: TRBV30; D gene: .; J gene: TRBJ1-5; CDR3 protein: CAWRPPAGLNQPQHF; CDR3 DNA: TGTGCCTGGAGGCCCCCCGCGGGCCTCAATCAGCCCCAGCATTTT